The rows below give T cell receptor beta chains drawn from one sample of a study of blood T cell repertoires in COVID-19. Sequenced by immunoSEQ multiplex PCR; TCRdb stores in-frame clones only, minus some. This sample carries around 120,000 clones, around 88% of them seen once, and the ten largest clones take roughly 2.3%. Sequencing was performed on PBMCs or T cells enriched from blood (not recorded which). The receptors here all came from a woman aged 50 to 60 who had recovered from COVID-19. Each CDR3 is given with its conserved first and last residue. Fields, in order: J gene, D gene, V gene, clone size, CDR3 protein, CDR3 DNA. A D gene is named only where the DNA matches it firmly. Size is stated for part of the rows, as once, few or many counts, or as a class when the clone is expanded.

TRBJ2-7,TRBD2,TRBV19,once,CASSLLAGGAYEQYF,TGTGCCAGTAGCCTGCTAGCGGGGGGCGCCTACGAGCAGTACTTC
TRBJ1-1,.,TRBV7-8,few,CASSLGQVYNTEAFF,TGTGCCAGCAGCTTAGGGCAGGTCTACAACACTGAAGCTTTCTTT
TRBJ1-1,.,TRBV2,.,CASSVSENTEAFF,TGTGCCAGCAGTGTATCAGAGAACACTGAAGCTTTCTTT
TRBJ2-1,TRBD2,TRBV7-2,.,CASSPLGGGSYNEQFF,TGTGCCAGCAGCCCCCTTGGCGGGGGCTCCTACAATGAGCAGTTCTTC
TRBJ1-1,TRBD1,TRBV7-2,.,CASSYGTVNTEAFF,TGTGCCAGCAGCTACGGGACAGTGAACACTGAAGCTTTCTTT
TRBJ1-2,.,TRBV9,.,CASSVAEGRVGGYTF,TGTGCCAGCAGCGTCGCCGAGGGGAGGGTAGGTGGCTACACCTTC
TRBJ2-5,TRBD1,TRBV5-4,.,CASSLVKGQGRSETQYF,TGTGCCAGCAGCTTAGTGAAGGGACAGGGGAGATCAGAGACCCAGTACTTC
TRBJ1-1,TRBD1,TRBV5-5,.,CASSFGQGVRNTEAFF,TGTGCCAGCAGCTTTGGACAGGGTGTGAGGAACACTGAAGCTTTCTTT
TRBJ1-3,.,TRBV14,.,CASSQADTIYF,TGTGCCAGCAGCCAAGCCGACACCATATATTTT
TRBJ1-2,.,TRBV9,.,CASSPRPGVIFYGYTF,TGTGCCAGCAGCCCCCGCCCCGGGGTTATTTTCTATGGCTACACCTTC
TRBJ1-2,.,TRBV18,.,CASSPDRSYGYTF,TGTGCCAGCTCACCCGACAGGTCCTATGGCTACACCTTC
TRBJ2-5,.,TRBV5-1,.,CASSRAGTAYPQETQYF,TGCGCCAGCAGCCGAGCCGGGACTGCCTACCCTCAAGAGACCCAGTACTTC
TRBJ2-7,TRBD2,TRBV6-5,.,CASKPALAGEQYF,TGTGCCAGTAAACCGGCCTTAGCGGGAGAGCAGTACTTC
TRBJ1-6,TRBD1,TRBV18,.,CASTQTPGTGNSPLHF,TGTGCCAGCACACAAACACCCGGGACAGGGAATTCACCCCTCCACTTT
TRBJ2-7,.,TRBV11-3,.,CASSYRGGEQYF,TGTGCCAGCAGCTACAGGGGGGGCGAGCAGTACTTC
TRBJ1-5,.,TRBV18,.,CASSPLDGDQPQHF,TGTGCCAGCTCACCTTTGGACGGGGATCAGCCCCAGCATTTT
TRBJ1-6,TRBD1,TRBV6-2/TRBV6-3,.,CASSYSRPGGNSPLHF,TGTGCCAGCAGTTACTCGAGACCAGGGGGGAATTCACCCCTCCACTTT
TRBJ2-7,TRBD1,TRBV11-3,.,CASSYSGTGAYEQYF,TGTGCCAGCAGCTATTCCGGGACAGGGGCCTACGAGCAGTACTTC
TRBJ1-1,.,TRBV7-9,.,CASSPRQNTEAFF,TGTGCCAGCAGCCCGAGACAGAACACTGAAGCTTTCTTT
TRBJ1-5,.,TRBV5-1,.,CASSLSGSNQPQHF,TGCGCCAGCAGCTTGTCGGGGTCAAATCAGCCCCAGCATTTT
TRBJ1-1,.,TRBV29-1,.,CSAGTRYTEAFF,TGCAGCGCTGGCACACGATACACTGAAGCTTTCTTT
TRBJ2-7,.,TRBV5-6,.,CASSLISRAKPKAYEQYF,TGTGCCAGCAGCTTGATAAGCAGGGCCAAGCCCAAGGCTTACGAGCAGTACTTC
TRBJ1-3,.,TRBV2,.,CASSERTVGNTIYF,TGTGCCAGCAGCGAAAGGACAGTTGGAAACACCATATATTTT
TRBJ2-2,.,TRBV6-5,once,CASSPTGPGELFF,TGTGCCAGCAGTCCCACAGGGCCCGGGGAGCTGTTTTTT
TRBJ1-2,.,TRBV5-6,.,CASSLPPGGFNYGYTF,TGTGCCAGCAGCTTACCTCCGGGAGGATTTAACTATGGCTACACCTTC
TRBJ1-6,TRBD1,TRBV11-2,.,CASSSPGRGKSPLHF,TGTGCCAGCAGCTCCCCCGGCAGGGGGAAGTCACCCCTCCACTTT
TRBJ1-2,.,TRBV4-1,.,CASSQESEDGYTF,TGCGCCAGCAGCCAAGAATCCGAGGATGGCTACACCTTC
TRBJ1-2,.,TRBV6-5,.,CASTAFGNPGGYTF,TGTGCCAGCACCGCATTCGGGAATCCGGGTGGCTACACCTTC
TRBJ2-2,TRBD1,TRBV3-1/TRBV3-2,.,CASSQDRSDRVAGELFF,TGTGCCAGCAGCCAAGATAGGTCCGACAGGGTAGCCGGGGAGCTGTTTTTT
TRBJ1-6,TRBD1,TRBV3-1/TRBV3-2,.,CASSQVRDREAPLHF,TGTGCCAGCAGCCAAGTTAGGGACAGGGAGGCACCCCTCCACTTT
TRBJ2-7,TRBD1,TRBV28,.,CASSSTGLSYEQYF,TGTGCCAGCAGTTCGACAGGGCTCTCCTACGAGCAGTACTTC
TRBJ2-3,.,TRBV11-3,once,CASSLEGGRGRTDTQYF,TGTGCCAGCAGCTTAGAAGGCGGGCGGGGACGCACAGATACGCAGTATTTT
TRBJ2-5,TRBD1,TRBV2,.,CASSDRDSLIQETQYF,TGTGCCAGCAGTGACCGGGACAGCTTAATCCAAGAGACCCAGTACTTC
TRBJ2-7,.,TRBV6-5,.,CASRSPGRAGREQYF,TGTGCCAGCAGATCTCCGGGAAGAGCAGGGAGGGAGCAGTACTTC
TRBJ2-7,.,TRBV5-5,.,CASSLGERYEQYF,TGTGCCAGCAGCCTCGGGGAAAGGTACGAGCAGTACTTC
TRBJ1-2,.,TRBV27,.,CASSPRAGWYGYTF,TGTGCCAGCAGTCCCCGTGCGGGATGGTATGGCTACACCTTC
TRBJ1-1,.,TRBV19,.,CASSSGPGAEAFF,TGTGCCAGTAGTTCAGGGCCAGGCGCTGAAGCTTTCTTT
TRBJ2-3,.,TRBV10-1,once,CASSSGSADTQYF,TGCGCCAGCAGTTCCGGGTCCGCCGATACGCAGTATTTT
TRBJ1-2,TRBD1,TRBV5-1,.,CASSLEGQGEGYTF,TGCGCCAGCAGCTTGGAGGGACAGGGAGAGGGCTACACCTTC
TRBJ1-4,.,TRBV4-3,.,CASSQGGVVEKLFF,TGCGCCAGCAGCCAAGGGGGGGTGGTGGAAAAACTGTTTTTT
TRBJ2-7,.,TRBV20-1,.,CSVLRGDEQYF,TGCAGTGTTCTGCGGGGTGACGAGCAGTACTTC
TRBJ1-2,.,TRBV3-1/TRBV3-2,.,CASSQDMGPPYGYTF,TGTGCCAGCAGCCAAGATATGGGGCCCCCCTATGGCTACACCTTC
TRBJ2-7,.,TRBV4-3,.,CASSQDRGHSYEQYF,TGCGCCAGCAGCCAAGATCGGGGACACAGCTACGAGCAGTACTTC
TRBJ2-1,TRBD2,TRBV28,.,CASSLTSGGASYNEQFF,TGTGCCAGCAGCTTGACTAGCGGGGGAGCCTCCTACAATGAGCAGTTCTTC
TRBJ2-7,.,TRBV29-1,.,CSVTPLGGPKQYF,TGCAGCGTAACACCCCTTGGAGGGCCCAAGCAGTACTTC
TRBJ1-2,.,TRBV27,.,CASSLDPPDRSDGYTF,TGTGCCAGCAGTTTAGATCCCCCGGACAGATCTGATGGCTACACCTTC
TRBJ1-3,.,TRBV29-1,.,CSVEPGNSGNTIYF,TGCAGCGTTGAGCCAGGGAATTCTGGAAACACCATATATTTT
TRBJ2-5,.,TRBV6-6,.,CASTLQTGWAQYF,TGTGCCAGCACCCTCCAGACCGGGTGGGCCCAGTACTTC
TRBJ2-3,TRBD2,TRBV5-8,.,CASSFLGTSGGELSTDTQYF,TGTGCCAGCAGCTTCCTCGGGACTAGCGGGGGGGAACTCTCCACAGATACGCAGTATTTT
TRBJ2-7,.,TRBV29-1,.,CSVYSYEQYF,TGCAGCGTTTATTCCTACGAGCAGTACTTC
TRBJ2-1,TRBD2,TRBV18,.,CASSANSGRYNEQFF,TGTGCCAGCTCAGCCAACTCCGGGAGGTACAATGAGCAGTTCTTC
TRBJ2-6,TRBD1,TRBV5-1,.,CASSWQFGTDSGANVLTF,TGCGCCAGCAGCTGGCAGTTCGGGACAGACTCTGGGGCCAACGTCCTGACTTTC